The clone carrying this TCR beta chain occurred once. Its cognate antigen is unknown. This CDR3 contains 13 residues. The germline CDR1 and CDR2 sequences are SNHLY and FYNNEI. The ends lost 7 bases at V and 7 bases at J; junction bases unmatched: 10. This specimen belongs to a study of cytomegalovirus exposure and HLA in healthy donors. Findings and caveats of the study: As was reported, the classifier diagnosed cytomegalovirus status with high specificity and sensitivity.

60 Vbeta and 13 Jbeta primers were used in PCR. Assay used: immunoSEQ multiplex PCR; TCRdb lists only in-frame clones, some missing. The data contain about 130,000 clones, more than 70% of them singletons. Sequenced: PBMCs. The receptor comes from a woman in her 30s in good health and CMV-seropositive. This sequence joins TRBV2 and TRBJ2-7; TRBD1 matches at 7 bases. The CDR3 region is CASNKEPTGEQYF. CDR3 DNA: TGTGCCAGCAACAAGGAACCGACAGGGGAGCAGTACTTC.